This entry is about one T cell receptor beta chain. The antigen is undetermined. Cells designated naive CD8 were CD45RO-negative and were positively selected for CCR7, with terminally differentiated effector memory CD45RA+ cells excluded. The CDR3 is made up of 16 amino acids. Trimming stripped 4 bases from V and 8 bases from J, with 23 bases between. Germline CDR1 and CDR2: MGHRA and YSYEKL. The data stem from a study of shared clonotypes between healthy human individuals. General observations from the study: The study generally estimated greater richness for naive than memory subsets. Incompleteness in sorted-subset sequencing, despite large depth, was shown by rarefaction.

Each cell subset's genomic DNA was divided evenly among several immunoSEQ plates. Clones were sequenced by immunoSEQ multiplex PCR, and TCRdb holds only the in-frame ones, with some missing. The data show about 2 million clones, just under 95% seen once. V is TRBV4-1 and J is TRBJ1-2, with a possible D match to TRBD1 (5 bases). The clonotype comes from a man aged 18 to 29 in good health. The sample taken for sequencing was naive CD8+ T cells sorted from blood. Here the CDR3 DNA reads TGCGCCAGCAGCCTTACCCACGGAAAGGAGGGGAGCGGCTACACCTTC. It translates to CASSLTHGKEGSGYTF.